The TCR beta chain under discussion was sequenced for a study of T cell responses to AZD1222 COVID-19 vaccine. Germline V lookup: CDR1 KGHSH, CDR2 LQKENI. The germline V and J ends were trimmed by 1 base and 1 base, with 8 bases remaining between them. This CDR3 is built from 15 residues. The table came from immunoSEQ multiplex PCR; TCRdb's copy has only in-frame clones and leaves some out. In the table there are roughly 70,000 clones, about 85% of which are singletons. The chain is built from TRBV18 and TRBJ1-3; D not certain. The specimen comprised peripheral blood, sampled on day 0 of AZD1222 vaccination. The TCR was taken from an adult in good health. The CDR3 loop reads CASSPLVSSGNTIYF. The CDR3 coding sequence is TGTGCCAGCTCACCACTGGTTTCTTCTGGAAACACCATATATTTT.